This is a list of T cell receptor beta chains from one sample in a study of blood T cells in healthy people across ages. Each CDR3 protein gets one entry after TCRdb re-called the 5' RACE reads with MiXCR. Among around 1,600,000 distinct CDR3 sequences, 35% to 45% were seen once, and the ten largest hold around 4%. The sequencing sample was made of blood. These receptors came from a woman aged 18-29 years in good health. The CDR3 runs from the conserved cysteine through the conserved F or W. A D gene is named only where the DNA matches it firmly. The size field is filled for only some rows; it gives once, few, many or a size class.

CDR3 protein: CASSLAGGQTQYF
CDR3 DNA: TGTGCCAGCAGTTTAGCGGGGGGTCAGACCCAGTACTTC
J gene: TRBJ2-5
D gene: TRBD2
clone size: few
V gene: TRBV27

CDR3 protein: CSVDPQGPNYGYTF
CDR3 DNA: TGCAGCGTTGACCCCCAGGGACCTAACTATGGCTACACCTTC
J gene: TRBJ1-2
D gene: -
clone size: few
V gene: TRBV29-1

CDR3 protein: CASSPLAGGRNEQYF
CDR3 DNA: TGTGCCAGCAGTCCACTAGCGGGAGGGCGCAATGAGCAGTACTTC
J gene: TRBJ2-7
D gene: TRBD2
clone size: many
V gene: TRBV28

CDR3 protein: CASSLDEGREAFF
CDR3 DNA: TGTGCCAGCAGCTTAGACGAGGGAAGGGAAGCTTTCTTT
J gene: TRBJ1-1
D gene: -
clone size: -
V gene: TRBV13

CDR3 protein: CASSQERLASYNEQYF
CDR3 DNA: TGCGCCAGCAGCCAAGAACGCCTAGCTTCCTACAATGAGCAGTACTTC
J gene: TRBJ2-7
D gene: -
clone size: -
V gene: TRBV4-1

CDR3 protein: CATSPQGARNTEAFF
CDR3 DNA: TGTGCCACCAGTCCCCAGGGGGCGCGGAACACTGAAGCTTTCTTT
J gene: TRBJ1-1
D gene: TRBD1
clone size: -
V gene: TRBV24-1

CDR3 protein: CASSITGTSGSFNEQFF
CDR3 DNA: TGTGCCAGCAGCATCACCGGGACTAGCGGCAGCTTTAATGAGCAGTTCTTC
J gene: TRBJ2-1
D gene: TRBD2
clone size: -
V gene: TRBV7-2

CDR3 protein: CASSFDRVNQPQHF
CDR3 DNA: TGTGCCAGCAGCTTCGACAGGGTCAATCAGCCCCAGCATTTT
J gene: TRBJ1-5
D gene: TRBD1
clone size: -
V gene: TRBV7-2

CDR3 protein: CASSYSKTNPGHEQYF
CDR3 DNA: TGTGCCAGCAGTTACTCGAAAACTAACCCAGGGCATGAGCAGTACTTC
J gene: TRBJ2-5
D gene: -
clone size: -
V gene: TRBV6-5

CDR3 protein: CASSFREGTEAFF
CDR3 DNA: TGTGCCAGCAGTTTCCGGGAGGGAACTGAAGCTTTCTTT
J gene: TRBJ1-1
D gene: -
clone size: few
V gene: TRBV12-3/TRBV12-4

CDR3 protein: CASDRLYNEQFF
CDR3 DNA: TGTGCCAGCGACAGGCTTTACAATGAGCAGTTCTTC
J gene: TRBJ2-1
D gene: -
clone size: few
V gene: TRBV9

CDR3 protein: CASGRGGSYNEQFF
CDR3 DNA: TGTGCCAGCGGGCGAGGTGGGTCCTACAATGAGCAGTTCTTC
J gene: TRBJ2-1
D gene: -
clone size: few
V gene: TRBV27

CDR3 protein: CASSQTGGWEDEQFF
CDR3 DNA: TGTGCCAGCAGCCAAACGGGAGGCTGGGAAGATGAGCAGTTCTTC
J gene: TRBJ2-1
D gene: TRBD2
clone size: -
V gene: TRBV3-1

CDR3 protein: CSAPDVSSYNEQFF
CDR3 DNA: TGCAGTGCTCCCGACGTCAGCTCCTACAATGAGCAGTTCTTC
J gene: TRBJ2-1
D gene: -
clone size: few
V gene: TRBV20-1

CDR3 protein: CASSVSPYGYTF
CDR3 DNA: TGTGCCAGCAGTGTTAGCCCCTATGGCTACACCTTC
J gene: TRBJ1-2
D gene: -
clone size: -
V gene: TRBV2

CDR3 protein: CASSPRGRAATNEKLFF
CDR3 DNA: TGTGCCAGCAGCCCCCGGGGGAGGGCCGCAACTAATGAAAAACTGTTTTTT
J gene: TRBJ1-4
D gene: -
clone size: few
V gene: TRBV9

CDR3 protein: CASGTPSRGYGYTF
CDR3 DNA: TGTGCCAGTGGAACGCCGAGCAGGGGCTATGGCTACACCTTC
J gene: TRBJ1-2
D gene: -
clone size: -
V gene: TRBV27

CDR3 protein: CATHPTGSDTQYF
CDR3 DNA: TGTGCCACCCACCCGACTGGTTCAGATACGCAGTATTTT
J gene: TRBJ2-3
D gene: -
clone size: -
V gene: TRBV10-3

CDR3 protein: CASSPTVTGLSPLHF
CDR3 DNA: TGTGCCAGCTCACCAACGGTGACAGGGCTGTCACCCCTCCACTTT
J gene: TRBJ1-6
D gene: TRBD1
clone size: -
V gene: TRBV18

CDR3 protein: CASSENRVNEQFF
CDR3 DNA: TGCGCCAGCAGTGAGAATCGGGTAAATGAGCAGTTCTTC
J gene: TRBJ2-1
D gene: -
clone size: -
V gene: TRBV10-2

CDR3 protein: CASSQDAKTAYGYTF
CDR3 DNA: TGTGCCAGCAGCCAAGACGCTAAAACTGCGTATGGCTACACCTTC
J gene: TRBJ1-2
D gene: -
clone size: once
V gene: TRBV4-2

CDR3 protein: CASSAPGAGGTNEQFF
CDR3 DNA: TGTGCCAGCAGTGCCCCAGGTGCGGGAGGAACTAATGAGCAGTTCTTC
J gene: TRBJ2-1
D gene: TRBD2
clone size: -
V gene: TRBV28

CDR3 protein: CASSMAGGRRNNEQFF
CDR3 DNA: TGTGCCAGCAGCATGGCGGGGGGAAGGAGGAACAATGAGCAGTTCTTC
J gene: TRBJ2-1
D gene: -
clone size: -
V gene: TRBV21-1

CDR3 protein: CASEAQGEAFF
CDR3 DNA: TGTGCCAGTGAAGCCCAAGGTGAAGCTTTCTTT
J gene: TRBJ1-1
D gene: -
clone size: -
V gene: TRBV4-2

CDR3 protein: CASSKDRGLNSNQPQHF
CDR3 DNA: TGTGCCAGCAGCAAAGACAGGGGGCTAAACAGCAATCAGCCCCAGCATTTT
J gene: TRBJ1-5
D gene: TRBD1
clone size: -
V gene: TRBV5-5

CDR3 protein: CSAIRSGVNTEAFF
CDR3 DNA: TGCAGTGCCATCCGGTCCGGAGTCAACACTGAAGCTTTCTTT
J gene: TRBJ1-1
D gene: -
clone size: -
V gene: TRBV20-1

CDR3 protein: CASIRSGSYEQYF
CDR3 DNA: TGTGCCAGCATTCGTAGCGGCTCCTACGAGCAGTACTTC
J gene: TRBJ2-7
D gene: -
clone size: -
V gene: TRBV28

CDR3 protein: CASSEGLGTNNEQFF
CDR3 DNA: TGTGCCAGCAGTGAGGGATTGGGGACTAACAATGAGCAGTTCTTC
J gene: TRBJ2-1
D gene: TRBD2
clone size: -
V gene: TRBV2

CDR3 protein: CASSQDKYGAYEQYF
CDR3 DNA: TGCGCCAGCAGCCAAGATAAGTACGGGGCCTACGAGCAGTACTTC
J gene: TRBJ2-7
D gene: -
clone size: -
V gene: TRBV4-3

CDR3 protein: CSAGTSGSFDIQYF
CDR3 DNA: TGCAGTGCCGGGACTAGCGGGAGTTTTGACATTCAGTACTTC
J gene: TRBJ2-4
D gene: TRBD2
clone size: -
V gene: TRBV20-1

CDR3 protein: CATRLKLAGVNEQFF
CDR3 DNA: TGTGCCACCAGACTTAAACTAGCGGGAGTCAATGAGCAGTTCTTC
J gene: TRBJ2-1
D gene: TRBD2
clone size: few
V gene: TRBV15

CDR3 protein: CASSQGTGTNQPQHF
CDR3 DNA: TGTGCCAGCAGCCAAGGGACAGGAACTAATCAGCCCCAGCATTTT
J gene: TRBJ1-5
D gene: TRBD1
clone size: -
V gene: TRBV3-1

CDR3 protein: CASSWRGGGYEQYF
CDR3 DNA: TGTGCCAGCAGTTGGCGGGGGGGAGGCTACGAGCAGTACTTC
J gene: TRBJ2-7
D gene: TRBD2
clone size: -
V gene: TRBV28

CDR3 protein: CASSVFSGPGYEQYF
CDR3 DNA: TGTGCCAGCAGCGTATTTTCGGGCCCTGGCTACGAGCAGTACTTC
J gene: TRBJ2-7
D gene: -
clone size: few
V gene: TRBV7-6

CDR3 protein: CASSQEREEQYF
CDR3 DNA: TGTGCCAGCTCACAGGAGCGGGAGGAACAGTACTTC
J gene: TRBJ2-4
D gene: TRBD2
clone size: few
V gene: TRBV18

CDR3 protein: CASSQEQRGASSYNEQFF
CDR3 DNA: TGCGCCAGCAGCCAAGAGCAGCGGGGGGCGAGCTCCTACAATGAGCAGTTCTTC
J gene: TRBJ2-1
D gene: TRBD2
clone size: -
V gene: TRBV4-3

CDR3 protein: CSASKGTGGNEQFF
CDR3 DNA: TGCAGTGCTAGTAAAGGGACAGGGGGCAATGAGCAGTTCTTC
J gene: TRBJ2-1
D gene: TRBD1
clone size: few
V gene: TRBV20-1

CDR3 protein: CSAHGAASDSYEQYF
CDR3 DNA: TGCAGTGCTCATGGGGCGGCGAGCGACTCCTACGAGCAGTACTTC
J gene: TRBJ2-7
D gene: -
clone size: -
V gene: TRBV20-1

CDR3 protein: CASSYTMETDTQYF
CDR3 DNA: TGTGCCAGCAGTTATACAATGGAGACAGATACGCAGTATTTT
J gene: TRBJ2-3
D gene: -
clone size: few
V gene: TRBV25-1

CDR3 protein: CASSLGKDNEQFF
CDR3 DNA: TGCGCCAGCAGCTTGGGCAAGGACAATGAGCAGTTCTTC
J gene: TRBJ2-1
D gene: -
clone size: -
V gene: TRBV5-1

CDR3 protein: CASSLAETYNEQFF
CDR3 DNA: TGCGCCAGCAGCTTAGCGGAGACCTACAATGAGCAGTTCTTC
J gene: TRBJ2-1
D gene: -
clone size: many
V gene: TRBV5-1

CDR3 protein: CASSSPAGTGWDEQYF
CDR3 DNA: TGTGCCAGCAGCTCCCCGGCCGGGACAGGGTGGGACGAGCAGTACTTC
J gene: TRBJ2-7
D gene: TRBD1
clone size: -
V gene: TRBV28

CDR3 protein: CASRLAGAAQETQYF
CDR3 DNA: TGTGCCAGCAGACTAGCGGGGGCCGCCCAAGAGACCCAGTACTTC
J gene: TRBJ2-5
D gene: TRBD2
clone size: few
V gene: TRBV3-1